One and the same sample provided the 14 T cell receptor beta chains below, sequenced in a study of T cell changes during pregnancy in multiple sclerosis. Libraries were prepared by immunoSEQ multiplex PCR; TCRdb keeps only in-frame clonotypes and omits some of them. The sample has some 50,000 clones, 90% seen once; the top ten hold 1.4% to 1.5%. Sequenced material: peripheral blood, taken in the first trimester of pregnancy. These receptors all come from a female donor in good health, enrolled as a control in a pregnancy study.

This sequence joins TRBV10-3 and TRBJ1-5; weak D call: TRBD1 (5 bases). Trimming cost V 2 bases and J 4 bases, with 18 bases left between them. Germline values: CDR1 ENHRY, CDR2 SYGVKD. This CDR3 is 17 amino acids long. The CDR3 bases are TGTGCCATCAGTGAGGGAGGGATGGGGCTGGGGAATCAGCCCCAGCATTTT. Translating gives CAISEGGMGLGNQPQHF.

CDR3 bases: TGCGCCAGCAGCCGGACAGGGCAGGAAGATACGCAGTATTTT. The encoded protein is CASSRTGQEDTQYF. The chain recombines TRBV4-3 with TRBJ2-3; TRBD1 matches at 8 bases. Germline V gives CDR1 LGHNA, CDR2 YSLEER. This CDR3 spans 14 amino acids. V lost 4 bases to trimming and J lost 5 bases; unmatched junction nucleotides: 5.

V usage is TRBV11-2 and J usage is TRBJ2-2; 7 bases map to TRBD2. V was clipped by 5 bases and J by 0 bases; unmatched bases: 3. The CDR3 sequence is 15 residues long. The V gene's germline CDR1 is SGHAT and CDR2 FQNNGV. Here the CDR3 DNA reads TGTGCCAGCAGCCAGGGACTACCGAACACCGGGGAGCTGTTTTTT. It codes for CASSQGLPNTGELFF.

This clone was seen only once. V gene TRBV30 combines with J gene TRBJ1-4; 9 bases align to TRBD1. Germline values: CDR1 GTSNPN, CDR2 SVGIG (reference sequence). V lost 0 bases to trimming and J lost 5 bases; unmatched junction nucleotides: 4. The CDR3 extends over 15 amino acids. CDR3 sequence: CAWSVWGTGNEKLFF. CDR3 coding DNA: TGTGCCTGGAGTGTATGGGGGACAGGGAATGAAAAACTGTTTTTT.

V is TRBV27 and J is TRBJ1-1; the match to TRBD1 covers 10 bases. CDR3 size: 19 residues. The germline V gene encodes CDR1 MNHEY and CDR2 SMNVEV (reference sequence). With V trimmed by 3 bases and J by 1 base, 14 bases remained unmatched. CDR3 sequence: CASSFLSKGTGVGNTEAFF. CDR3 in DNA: TGTGCCAGCAGTTTCCTCTCTAAAGGGACAGGGGTTGGGAACACTGAAGCTTTCTTT.

The CDR3 loop is CACTRDRTFGEQYF. The CDR3 DNA is TGTGCCTGTACCCGGGACAGGACCTTCGGCGAGCAGTACTTC. This chain uses TRBV30 with TRBJ2-7; TRBD1 matches at 8 bases. With V trimmed by 6 bases and J by 6 bases, 13 bases remained unmatched. CDR1 and CDR2 (germline): GTSNPN, SVGIG (reference sequence). This CDR3 spans 14 amino acids.

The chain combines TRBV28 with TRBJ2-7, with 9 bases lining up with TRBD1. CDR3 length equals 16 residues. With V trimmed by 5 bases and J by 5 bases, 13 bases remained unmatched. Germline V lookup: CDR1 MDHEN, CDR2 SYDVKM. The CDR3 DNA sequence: TGTGCCAGCAGTCCCCTACAGGGGGCGGGGGACCACGAGCAGTACTTC. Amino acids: CASSPLQGAGDHEQYF. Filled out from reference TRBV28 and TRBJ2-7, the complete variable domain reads DVKVTQSSRYLVKRTGEKVFLECVQDMDHENMFWYRQDPGLGLRLIYFSYDVKMKEKGDIPEGYSVSREKKERFSLILESASTNQTSMYLCASSPLQGAGDHEQYFGPGTRLTVT.

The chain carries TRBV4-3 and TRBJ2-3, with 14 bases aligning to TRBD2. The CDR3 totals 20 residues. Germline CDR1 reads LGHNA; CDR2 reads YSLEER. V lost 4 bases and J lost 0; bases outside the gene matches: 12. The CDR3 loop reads CASSRGTGTSGSKSTDTQYF. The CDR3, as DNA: TGCGCCAGCAGCCGAGGAACCGGGACTAGCGGGAGTAAAAGCACAGATACGCAGTATTTT.

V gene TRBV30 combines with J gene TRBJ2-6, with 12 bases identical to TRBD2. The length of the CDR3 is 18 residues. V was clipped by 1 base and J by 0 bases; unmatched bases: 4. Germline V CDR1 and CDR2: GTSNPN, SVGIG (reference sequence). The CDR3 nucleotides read TGTGCCTGGAGTGAGCGGGGACTAGCGGGCTCTGGGGCCAACGTCCTGACTTTC. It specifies CAWSERGLAGSGANVLTF.

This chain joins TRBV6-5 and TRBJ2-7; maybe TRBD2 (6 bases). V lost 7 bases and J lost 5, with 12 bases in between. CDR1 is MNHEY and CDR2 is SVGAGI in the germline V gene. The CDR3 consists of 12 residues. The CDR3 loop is CASTAWGDEQYF. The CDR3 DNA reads TGTGCCAGCACCGCCTGGGGGGACGAGCAGTACTTC.

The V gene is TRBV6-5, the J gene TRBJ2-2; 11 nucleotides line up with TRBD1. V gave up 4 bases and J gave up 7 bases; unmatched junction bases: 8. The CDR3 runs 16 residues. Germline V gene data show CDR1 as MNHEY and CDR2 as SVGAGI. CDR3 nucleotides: TGTGCCAGCAGTTCTGGACAGGGGGCTCAGATCGGGGAGCTGTTTTTT. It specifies CASSSGQGAQIGELFF.

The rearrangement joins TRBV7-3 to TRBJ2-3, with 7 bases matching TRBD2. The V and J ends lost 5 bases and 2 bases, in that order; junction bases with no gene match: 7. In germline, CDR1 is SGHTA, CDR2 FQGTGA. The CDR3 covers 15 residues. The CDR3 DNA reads TGTGCCAGCAGCCAGAGTACTAGCGCCACAGATACGCAGTATTTT. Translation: CASSQSTSATDTQYF.

As DNA, the CDR3 is TGTGCCAGTAGCCCCCATACTAGCGGGGGGGTAAATGAGCAGTTCTTC. This sequence encodes CASSPHTSGGVNEQFF. V usage is TRBV19 and J usage is TRBJ2-1; 13 nucleotides line up with TRBD2. Germline V gene lookup returns CDR1 LNHDA and CDR2 SQIVND (reference sequence). Trimming took 6 bases from V and 7 from J; bases not matched to a gene: 9. The CDR3 runs 16 residues.

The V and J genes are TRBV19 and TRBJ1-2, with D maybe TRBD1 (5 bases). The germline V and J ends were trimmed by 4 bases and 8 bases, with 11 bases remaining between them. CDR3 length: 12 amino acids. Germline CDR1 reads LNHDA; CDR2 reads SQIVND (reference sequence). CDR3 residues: CASSKGVRGYTF. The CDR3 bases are TGTGCCAGTAGTAAAGGGGTCCGGGGCTACACCTTC.